The 23 T cell receptor beta chains given below trace back to one sample, sequenced in a study of T cells in women clearing cervical HPV infection. The repertoire was sequenced with immunoSEQ multiplex PCR; TCRdb's copy has only in-frame clones and lacks some. The table for this sample gives tens of thousands of clones. The sample comprised blood buffy coat. All receptors derive from a woman aged 18 to 75 with a cervical HPV16 infection that either progressed to CIN3+ or cleared (not recorded which).

Points on this clone: The read stops 3 residues short of the end of the CDR3; the missing end is completed from the germline J gene. The V call is TRBV20-1, the J call TRBJ1-2; D is possibly TRBD1 (5 bases). The CDR3 runs 15 residues. V shed 4 bases and J shed 2 bases, with 17 bases lying between them. Germline V gene lookup returns CDR1 DFQATT and CDR2 SNEGSKA (reference sequence). CDR3 protein: CSATGVAEGNYGYTF. The CDR3 bases that were read are TGCAGTGCTACCGGCGTTGCAGAGGGGAACTATGGC.

Comments on this clone: Sequencing ends 3 residues short of the CDR3 end; the germline J gene provides the rest. The J gene is TRBJ1-2, the V gene TRBV28; possibly TRBD1 for D (5 bases). CDR1 and CDR2 (germline): MDHEN, SYDVKM. This CDR3 has 16 residues. V lost 6 bases and J lost 1, with 18 bases in between. The CDR3 region is CASRSPRQPNNYGYTF. The DNA read from the CDR3 is TGTGCCAGCAGATCTCCCCGACAGCCCAATAACTATGGC.

Comment on this clone: The CDR3 goes on 3 residues after the read ends, and that part is filled in from the germline J gene. The chain is built from TRBV2 and TRBJ2-2; 7 nucleotides match TRBD2. The CDR3 length is 14 residues. CDR1 is SNHLY and CDR2 is FYNNEI in the germline V gene. V trimming: 4 bases; J trimming: 7 bases; junction bases outside the gene matches: 6. The CDR3 loop reads CASSAPGRDGELFF. Incomplete CDR3 DNA: TGTGCCAGCAGTGCCCCGGGGAGGGACGGGGAG.

As concerns this clone: The missing CDR3 end, 3 residues past where the read stops, is filled in from the germline J gene. The V gene is TRBV30, the J gene TRBJ2-2, with D uncertain. CDR3 length: 14 amino acids. From germline, CDR1 is GTSNPN and CDR2 SVGIG (reference sequence). Incomplete CDR3 DNA: TGTGCCTGGATTGGGCATAGTCTGAATTCACCG. Its translation is CAWIGHSLNSP. The complete CDR3 sequence is CAWIGHSLNSPLFF.

Note on this clone: The sequence runs out 3 residues before the end of the CDR3; the remainder is reconstructed from the germline J gene. The rearrangement links TRBV13 to TRBJ2-5; weak D call: TRBD1 (6 bases). This CDR3 region has 15 residues. V was cut by 3 bases and J by 0 bases, with 11 bases left in between. CDR1 is PRHDT and CDR2 is FYEKMQ in the germline V gene (reference sequence). Partial CDR3 DNA: TGTGCCAGCAGCTTTCGGCCAGGGGACCAAGAGACC. Amino acids: CASSFRPGDQET. In full, the CDR3 is CASSFRPGDQETQYF.

Details on this clone: The sequence runs out 3 residues before the end of the CDR3; the remainder is reconstructed from the germline J gene. The V and J genes are TRBV7-9 and TRBJ1-2; no reliable D call. Germline V CDR1 and CDR2: SEHNR, FQNEAQ (reference sequence). The CDR3 runs 15 residues. The sequenced part of the CDR3 DNA is TGTGCCAGCAGCTTAGGAGTAGCGGGTAGCGACGAC. It is translated as CASSLGVAGSDD. The complete CDR3 protein is CASSLGVAGSDDYTF.

A word on this clone: The missing CDR3 end, 3 residues past where the read stops, is filled in from the germline J gene. The sample holds other DNA sequences that translate to the same CDR3. The chain combines TRBV5-1 with TRBJ1-2; D is unclear. Germline loops: CDR1 SGHRS, CDR2 YFSETQ. This CDR3 spans 12 amino acids. Deletions cut 0 bases from V and 5 bases from J, with 5 bases between. CDR3 bases read: TGCGCCAGCAGCTTGGAAGGTTATGGC. Amino acids: CASSLEGYG. In full, the CDR3 is CASSLEGYGYTF.

Incomplete CDR3 DNA: TGTGCCAGCAGTCAGAGCGGAAACCAAGAGACG. This sequence encodes CASSQSGNQET. The entire CDR3 protein reads CASSQSGNQETQYF. This chain uses TRBV2 with TRBJ2-3; the D gene is possibly TRBD2 (5 bases). The observed sequence ends 3 residues before the CDR3 terminus, with the missing tail filled in from the germline J gene. The germline CDR1 and CDR2 sequences are SNHLY and FYNNEI. The CDR3 loop spans 14 amino acids.

To note about this clone: The read terminates 3 residues ahead of where the CDR3 ends, so the germline J gene completes it. The V and J genes are TRBV19 and TRBJ1-2; no definite D call. Germline-derived CDR1 and CDR2 are LNHDA and SQIVND (reference sequence). The CDR3 length is 16 residues. The CDR3 bases that were read are TGTGCCAGTAGTAGTATAGCGGGGTTGGCCTACAATGAC. This encodes CASSSIAGLAYND. The entire CDR3 protein reads CASSSIAGLAYNDYTF.

The CDR3 bases that were read are TGCGCCAGCAGCCAAGAGGCAGGCAGGAACACCGGGGAG. Encoded protein: CASSQEAGRNTGE. The complete CDR3 protein is CASSQEAGRNTGELFF. This chain joins TRBV4-1 and TRBJ2-2, with D unclear. The read comes to an end 3 residues before the CDR3 does, leaving the germline J gene to fill in the end. CDR1 and CDR2 from the germline V gene are MGHRA and YSYEKL. The CDR3 covers 16 residues. Trimming stripped 0 bases from V and 1 base from J, with 9 bases between.

A note on this clone: The read ends 3 residues before the CDR3 terminus; that terminus is restored from the germline J gene. The V call is TRBV30, the J call TRBJ2-3; perhaps TRBD2 as D (6 bases). This CDR3 has 16 amino acids. The V gene lost 0 bases and the J gene lost 1 base, with 14 bases spanning the gap. Germline loops: CDR1 GTSNPN, CDR2 SVGIG (reference sequence). CDR3 region: CAWSVQRWGGTDTQYF. The CDR3 bases that were read are TGTGCCTGGAGTGTACAAAGGTGGGGGGGCACAGATACG.

The CDR3 bases that were read are TGTGCCAGCAGCCTCATAGCTAGCGGGGGGCGACTAGGGGACATT. Translated, it gives CASSLIASGGRLGDI. The full CDR3 protein reads CASSLIASGGRLGDIQYF. The genes are TRBV7-3 and TRBJ2-4, with 11 positions matching TRBD2. The observed sequence ends 3 residues before the CDR3 terminus, with the missing tail filled in from the germline J gene. CDR1 is SGHTA, CDR2 FQGTGA, per germline. CDR3 length: 18 amino acids. V was pared by 5 bases and J by 8 bases, with 17 bases of the junction left unmatched.

As concerns this clone: The read finishes 3 residues shy of the CDR3 end, and the germline J gene is used to complete it. V and J are TRBV5-8 and TRBJ1-6; tentatively, D is TRBD1 (5 bases). The germline V gene encodes CDR1 SGHTS and CDR2 YDEGEE. Trimming pared 4 bases from V and 8 bases from J, leaving 10 bases between. CDR3 length: 13 amino acids. The CDR3 DNA, read in part, is TGTGCCAGCAGCGGGGCGCTAGATTCACCC. This gives the protein CASSGALDSP. The full CDR3 sequence reads CASSGALDSPLHF.

With respect to this clone: The read ends 3 residues before the CDR3 terminus; that terminus is restored from the germline J gene. This chain uses TRBV19 with TRBJ1-2; no clear D gene. Germline assignment: CDR1 LNHDA and CDR2 SQIVND (reference sequence). This CDR3 contains 13 residues. The CDR3 is CASSMWVSDDYTF. The part of the CDR3 DNA that was read is TGTGCCAGTAGTATGTGGGTAAGCGATGAC.

Worth noting for this clone: The read falls 3 residues short of the CDR3 end, and the missing part is taken from the germline J gene. The chain employs TRBV28 and TRBJ1-6; D unclear. The CDR3 runs to 12 residues. Per germline, CDR1 MDHEN and CDR2 SYDVKM. CDR3 DNA (partial): TGTGCCAGCAGTCGTCCGAATAGTCCC. Encoded protein: CASSRPNSP. The whole CDR3 sequence reads CASSRPNSPLHF.

With respect to this clone: Read sequence stops 3 residues before the CDR3 end, and the germline J gene provides the missing end. This rearrangement joins TRBV19 to TRBJ2-3; TRBD1 agrees at 10 bases. CDR1 is LNHDA, CDR2 SQIVND, per germline (reference sequence). Trimming at V came to 6 bases and at J to 6 bases, leaving 15 bases not matched to a gene. This CDR3 comprises 17 residues. The CDR3 bases that were read are TGTGCCAGTAGCCGACAGGGGGCAGATAGTGTAAGGGATACG. Encoded protein: CASSRQGADSVRDT. The CDR3, in full, reads CASSRQGADSVRDTQYF.

Of note for this clone: The CDR3 goes on 3 residues after the read ends, and that part is filled in from the germline J gene. The rearrangement uses TRBV25-1 and TRBJ2-3; 8 bases are a match to TRBD1. J gave up 0 bases and V 1 base, and 6 bases lay outside the gene matches. The germline CDR1 and CDR2 sequences are MGHDK and SYGVNS. The CDR3 loop spans 17 amino acids. The CDR3 bases that were read are TGTGCCAGCAGTGAATCCAGGACAGGGCTGAGCACAGATACG. Amino acid sequence: CASSESRTGLSTDT. The whole CDR3 reads CASSESRTGLSTDTQYF.

A word on this clone: Sequencing ends 3 residues short of the CDR3 end; the germline J gene provides the rest. The chain carries TRBV2 and TRBJ1-2, with 8 positions matching TRBD1. This CDR3 comprises 12 residues. The J segment lost 5 bases and the V segment lost 9 bases, leaving 5 bases of the junction unmatched. Germline V lookup: CDR1 SNHLY, CDR2 FYNNEI. CDR3 residues: CASGQGIYGYTF. CDR3 DNA (partial): TGTGCCAGTGGACAGGGCATTTATGGC.

For this clone: The CDR3 end falls 3 residues outside the read, so it is completed with the germline J gene. The chain recombines TRBV10-2 with TRBJ2-1; TRBD2 matches 7 bases. Germline loops: CDR1 WSHSY, CDR2 SAAADI. The CDR3 is 16 residues long. J lost 0 bases, V lost 10 bases, and 12 bases had no gene match. The CDR3 loop reads CATKSSTSSSYNEQFF. CDR3 DNA, as far as it was read: TGCGCCACCAAGAGTTCGACTAGCAGCTCCTACAATGAG.

Of note for this clone: The read ends 3 residues shy of where the CDR3 ends; the end is completed using the germline J gene. The rearrangement links TRBV5-6 to TRBJ1-6; D gene uncertain. There are 14 residues in the CDR3. Trimming took 0 bases from V and 6 from J, leaving 7 bases between them. The germline gives CDR1 SGHDT, CDR2 YYEEEE. Partial CDR3 DNA: TGTGCCAGCAGCTTGGTCCAGATTAATTCACCC. Protein: CASSLVQINSP. The entire CDR3 protein reads CASSLVQINSPLHF.

A remark on this clone: Read coverage stops 3 residues before the CDR3 terminus; the germline J gene supplies the remainder. The genes are TRBV12-3 or TRBV12-4 and TRBJ1-5; no clear D. The germline V and J ends were trimmed by 6 bases and 9 bases, with 15 bases remaining between them. There are 13 residues in the CDR3. The CDR3 protein is CASSSGGGGPQHF. Partial CDR3 DNA: TGTGCCAGCAGCTCCGGAGGCGGCGGGCCC.

Regarding this clone: The read ends 3 residues early relative to the CDR3; the germline J gene fills the gap. The gene calls are TRBV27 and TRBJ2-3; TRBD2 matches at 9 bases. The CDR3 runs to 15 residues. With 3 bases clipped from V and 5 bases from J, the junction kept 6 bases outside the gene matches. Germline V gene lookup returns CDR1 MNHEY and CDR2 SMNVEV (reference sequence). This chain's CDR3 is CASSFSGRTRDTQYF. The covered CDR3 bases are TGTGCCAGCAGTTTCAGCGGGAGGACTAGAGATACG.

A word on this clone: The missing CDR3 end, 3 residues past where the read stops, is filled in from the germline J gene. This chain uses TRBV29-1 with TRBJ2-5, with a tentative D call TRBD2 (7 bases). The germline gives CDR1 SQVTM, CDR2 ANQGSEA. V lost 6 bases, J lost 4 bases, and 18 bases lay in between. CDR3 size: 14 residues. Incomplete CDR3 DNA: TGCAGCGTCATGCCCGGGGGGCGAGGAGAGACC. Protein: CSVMPGGRGET. The CDR3 in full is CSVMPGGRGETQYF.